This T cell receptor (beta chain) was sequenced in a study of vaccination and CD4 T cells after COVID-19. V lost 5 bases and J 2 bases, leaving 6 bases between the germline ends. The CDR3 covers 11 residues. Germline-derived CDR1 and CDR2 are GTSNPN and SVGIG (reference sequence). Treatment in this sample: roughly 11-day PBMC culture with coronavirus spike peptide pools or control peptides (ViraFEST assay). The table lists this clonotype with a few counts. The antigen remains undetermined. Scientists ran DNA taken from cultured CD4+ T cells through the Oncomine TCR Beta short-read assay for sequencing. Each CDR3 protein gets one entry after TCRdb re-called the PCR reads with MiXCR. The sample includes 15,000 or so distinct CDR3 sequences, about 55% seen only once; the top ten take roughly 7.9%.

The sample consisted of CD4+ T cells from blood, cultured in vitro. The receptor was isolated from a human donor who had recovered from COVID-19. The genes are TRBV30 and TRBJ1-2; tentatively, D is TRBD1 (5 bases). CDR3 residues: CAWGTNYGYTF. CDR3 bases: TGTGCCTGGGGGACGAACTATGGCTACACCTTC.